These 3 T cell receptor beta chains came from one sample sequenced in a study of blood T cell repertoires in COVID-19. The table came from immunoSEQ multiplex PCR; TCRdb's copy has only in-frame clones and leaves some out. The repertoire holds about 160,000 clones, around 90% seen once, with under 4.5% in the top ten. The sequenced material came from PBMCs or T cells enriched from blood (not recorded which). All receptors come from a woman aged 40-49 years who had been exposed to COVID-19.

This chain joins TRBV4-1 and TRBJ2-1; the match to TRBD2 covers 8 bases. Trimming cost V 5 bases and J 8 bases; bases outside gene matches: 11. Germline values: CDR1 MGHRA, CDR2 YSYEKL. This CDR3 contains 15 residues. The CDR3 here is CASSAGERGTDEQFF. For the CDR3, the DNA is TGCGCCAGCAGCGCGGGCGAGCGGGGGACCGATGAGCAGTTCTTC.

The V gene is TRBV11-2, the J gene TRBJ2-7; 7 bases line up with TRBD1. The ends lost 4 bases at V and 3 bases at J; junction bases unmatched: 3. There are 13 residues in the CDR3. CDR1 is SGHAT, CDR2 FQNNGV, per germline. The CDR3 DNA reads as TGTGCCAGCAGCTCGGGACAGCTCTACGAGCAGTACTTC. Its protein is CASSSGQLYEQYF.

The CDR3 sequence is CAISERTDLHEQFF. CDR3 sequence (DNA): TGTGCCATCAGTGAGAGGACTGATCTTCATGAGCAGTTCTTC. This chain joins TRBV10-3 and TRBJ2-1, with D perhaps matching TRBD2 (5 bases). The germline CDR1 and CDR2 sequences are ENHRY and SYGVKD. V shed 2 bases and J shed 8 bases, with 13 bases lying between them. This CDR3 comprises 14 residues.